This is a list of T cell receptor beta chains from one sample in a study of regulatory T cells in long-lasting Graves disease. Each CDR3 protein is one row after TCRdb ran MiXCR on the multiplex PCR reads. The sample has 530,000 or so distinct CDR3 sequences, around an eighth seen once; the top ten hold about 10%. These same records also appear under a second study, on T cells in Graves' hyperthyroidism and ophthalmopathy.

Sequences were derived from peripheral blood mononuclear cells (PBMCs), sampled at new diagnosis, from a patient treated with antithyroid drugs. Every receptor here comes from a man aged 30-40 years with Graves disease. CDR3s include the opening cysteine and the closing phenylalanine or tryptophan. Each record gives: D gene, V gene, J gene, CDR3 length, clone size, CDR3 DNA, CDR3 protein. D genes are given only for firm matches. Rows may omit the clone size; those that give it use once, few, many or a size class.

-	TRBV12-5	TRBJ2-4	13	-	TGTGCTAGTGGTTTGGACAGTCAAAACATTCAGTACTTC	CASGLDSQNIQYF
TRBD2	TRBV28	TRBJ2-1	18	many	TGTGCCAGCAGTCCTACCCCCGGGACTAGCGGGAGGCACAATGAGCAGTTCTTC	CASSPTPGTSGRHNEQFF
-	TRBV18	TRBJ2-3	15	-	TGTGCCAGCTCCCCCGGCGGGTCAGACACAGGTACGCAGTATTTT	CASSPGGSDTGTQYF
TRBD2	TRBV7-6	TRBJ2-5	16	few	TGTGCCAGCAGCTTAGCGCAGGGTAGCGGGAAGAAGACCCAGTACTTC	CASSLAQGSGKKTQYF
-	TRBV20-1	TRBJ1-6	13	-	TGCAGTGCCCAGGGGACCTCCCTAATGGCCCTCCACTTT	CSAQGTSLMALHF
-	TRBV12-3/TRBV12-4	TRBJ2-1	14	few	TGTGCCAGCAGTTTAGCGGGGATTTACGATGAGCAGTTCTTC	CASSLAGIYDEQFF
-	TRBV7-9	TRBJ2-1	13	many	TGTGCCAGCAGCTTAGATGGGAATAATGAGCAGTTCTTC	CASSLDGNNEQFF
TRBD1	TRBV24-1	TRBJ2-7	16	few	TGTGCCACCAGTGATTCTGGACAGGGGGCGTCGGAAGAGCAGTACTTC	CATSDSGQGASEEQYF
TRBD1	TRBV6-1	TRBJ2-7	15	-	TGTGCCAGCAATTCCCGGGACAGGCCGACCTACGAGCAGTACTTC	CASNSRDRPTYEQYF
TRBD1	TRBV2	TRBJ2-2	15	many	TGTGCCAGCAGTGCCCAGGGGGCTCGAACCGGGGAGCTGTTTTTT	CASSAQGARTGELFF
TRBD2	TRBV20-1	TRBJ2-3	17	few	TGCAGTGCTCCCGGGAGGCGACTAGCGCCTAACACAGATACGCAGTATTTT	CSAPGRRLAPNTDTQYF
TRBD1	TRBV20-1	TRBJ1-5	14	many	TGCAGTGCTAGTACAGGGGGCGAGTCTGAGCCCCAGCATTTT	CSASTGGESEPQHF
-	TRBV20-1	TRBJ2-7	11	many	TGCAGTGTCAGGGGCCTCTACGAGCAGTACTTC	CSVRGLYEQYF
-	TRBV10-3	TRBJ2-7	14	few	TGTGCCAGCACCCCACACAGGGCCCCCTACGAGCAGTACTTC	CASTPHRAPYEQYF